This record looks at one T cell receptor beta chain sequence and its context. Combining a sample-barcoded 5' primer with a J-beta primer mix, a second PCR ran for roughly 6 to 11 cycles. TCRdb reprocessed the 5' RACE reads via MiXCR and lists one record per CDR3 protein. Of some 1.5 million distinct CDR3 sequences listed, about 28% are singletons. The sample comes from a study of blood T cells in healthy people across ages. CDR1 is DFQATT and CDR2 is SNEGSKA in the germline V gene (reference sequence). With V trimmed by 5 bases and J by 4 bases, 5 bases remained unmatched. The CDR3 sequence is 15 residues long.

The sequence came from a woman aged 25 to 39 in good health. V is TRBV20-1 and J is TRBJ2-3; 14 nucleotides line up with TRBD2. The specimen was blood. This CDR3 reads CSAPGTSGSPDTQYF. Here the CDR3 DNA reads TGCAGTGCTCCAGGGACTAGCGGGAGCCCAGATACGCAGTATTTT.